A single sample is the source of the 28 T cell receptor beta chains below, sequenced in a study of blood T cells in healthy people across ages. The authors ran a second PCR of roughly 7 to 11 cycles using a sample-barcoded 5' primer and a J-beta primer mix. MiXCR, run by TCRdb on the 5' RACE reads, gives a single entry per CDR3 protein. The sample lists roughly 2 million distinct CDR3 sequences; less than 50% were seen once. Input material: blood. The receptor source for this set is a woman in her forties in good health.

This chain links TRBV5-1 with TRBJ2-1; D may match TRBD1 or TRBD2 (5 bases each). Germline values: CDR1 SGHRS, CDR2 YFSETQ. The CDR3 totals 15 residues. V lost 1 base to trimming and J lost 6 bases, with 14 bases between them. Written as DNA, the CDR3 is TGCGCCAGCAGCTTGTACCTCCTTGGGACCAATGAGCAGTTCTTC. This encodes CASSLYLLGTNEQFF.

This clonotype was counted a single time. The genes are TRBV11-3 and TRBJ2-1; D is uncertain. Germline CDR1 is SGHNT and CDR2 is YENEEA. The CDR3 contains 15 residues. Trimming removed 0 bases at V and 2 bases at J, with 8 bases between. In DNA form, the CDR3 reads TGTGCCAGCAGCTTAGACGGACCGGCCTACAATGAGCAGTTCTTC. Translated: CASSLDGPAYNEQFF.

This chain links TRBV20-1 with TRBJ2-3, with 7 nucleotides matching TRBD2. The germline gives CDR1 DFQATT, CDR2 SNEGSKA (reference sequence). The CDR3 is 14 residues long. Trimming cost V 4 bases and J 0 bases; bases outside gene matches: 4. CDR3 sequence (DNA): TGCAGTGCTACAGCGGGGCCGAGCACAGATACGCAGTATTTT. Its translation is CSATAGPSTDTQYF.

The V gene is TRBV5-1, the J gene TRBJ2-3, with D perhaps matching TRBD1 (5 bases). Between the trimmed V and J ends, which lost 0 bases and 4 bases, there was a span of 15 bases. Germline V gene sequence: CDR1 SGHRS, CDR2 YFSETQ. The CDR3 spans 16 residues. As DNA, the CDR3 is TGCGCCAGCAGCTTGGCCCAAGGGGCTGAAGCAGATACGCAGTATTTT. This encodes CASSLAQGAEADTQYF.

The V and J genes are TRBV11-2 and TRBJ2-5; possibly TRBD1 or TRBD2 for D (9 bases each). The CDR3 consists of 16 residues. V lost 5 bases and J lost 5, with 21 bases in between. Per the germline V gene, CDR1 is SGHAT and CDR2 is FQNNGV. In nucleotides, the CDR3 is TGTGCCAGCAGCCTAGCGGGACAGGGAAAGGTGGAGACCCAGTACTTC. It translates to CASSLAGQGKVETQYF.

The CDR3 DNA sequence: TGCGCCAGCAGCCGTCCTCTCCCGGGGGGGCCCGAGACCCAGTACTTC. Translated: CASSRPLPGGPETQYF. The chain links TRBV4-1 to TRBJ2-5, with 8 bases identical to TRBD2. Losses at the gene ends were 4 bases for V and 5 bases for J; bases not matched to a gene: 12. The CDR3 is 16 amino acids. Germline CDR1 MGHRA, CDR2 YSYEKL.

There are many counts of this clonotype. This chain joins TRBV13 and TRBJ1-2, with 9 bases lining up with TRBD1. CDR3 length: 12 amino acids. The germline gives CDR1 PRHDT, CDR2 FYEKMQ (reference sequence). The J segment lost 6 bases and the V segment lost 5 bases, leaving 1 base of the junction unmatched. The CDR3 loop reads CASSRDRDGYTF. CDR3 coding DNA: TGTGCCAGCAGCCGGGACAGGGATGGCTACACCTTC.

A few counts support this clonotype. The rearrangement links TRBV5-1 to TRBJ2-3; TRBD1 matches 11 bases. This CDR3 has 16 residues. CDR1 and CDR2 (germline): SGHRS, YFSETQ. Trimming took 4 bases from V and 0 from J; bases not matched to a gene: 4. The CDR3, as DNA: TGCGCCAGCAGCGCCGGGACAGGGGGTAGCACAGATACGCAGTATTTT. The encoded protein is CASSAGTGGSTDTQYF.

The chain is built from TRBV20-1 and TRBJ1-5; D is perhaps TRBD1 (5 bases). CDR1 is DFQATT, CDR2 SNEGSKA, per germline (reference sequence). The CDR3 extends over 13 amino acids. Trimming removed 4 bases from V and 4 bases from J, with 11 bases in between. As DNA, the CDR3 is TGCAGTGCTAAGGGGTCGGGTAATCAGCCCCAGCATTTT. This gives the protein CSAKGSGNQPQHF.

CDR3 nucleotides: TGTGCCAGCAGTTACTCGGAGGGACAGGTCCGAGGTGGCTACAATGAGCAGTTCTTC. This encodes CASSYSEGQVRGGYNEQFF. The chain couples TRBV6-2 or TRBV6-3 to TRBJ2-1; the match to TRBD1 covers 8 bases. The germline V gene encodes CDR1 MNHEY and CDR2 SVGEGT. The CDR3 consists of 19 residues. V trimming: 0 bases; J trimming: 3 bases; junction bases outside the gene matches: 13.

This clonotype was detected only once. The V call is TRBV27, the J call TRBJ2-7; D unclear. Matching the DNA end better, TRBJ2-5 makes the J call doubtful. CDR3 length: 15 residues. Germline lookup yields CDR1 MNHEY and CDR2 SMNVEV (reference sequence). The CDR3 spells CASSPLGSEAETQYF. The CDR3 DNA reads as TGTGCCAGCAGTCCCCTGGGTTCTGAGGCAGAGACCCAGTACTTC.

The V gene is TRBV4-2, the J gene TRBJ2-7; D might be TRBD1 (5 bases). The CDR3 length is 16 residues. Germline values: CDR1 LGHNA, CDR2 YNFKEQ. The V and J ends lost 3 bases and 0 bases respectively, with 15 bases between them. As DNA, the CDR3 is TGTGCCAGCAGCCAGGTAGACAGCCGGAGCTCCTACGAGCAGTACTTC. It encodes CASSQVDSRSSYEQYF.

The J gene is TRBJ1-4, the V gene TRBV25-1, with no clear D. Germline-derived CDR1 and CDR2 are MGHDK and SYGVNS. This CDR3 is 14 amino acids long. Between the trimmed V and J ends, which lost 2 bases and 5 bases, there was a span of 9 bases. CDR3 sequence reads: CASSEESFNEKLFF. The CDR3 coding sequence is TGTGCCAGCAGTGAAGAGAGTTTCAATGAAAAACTGTTTTTT.

In its sample, this clonotype was seen a few times. The CDR3, as DNA: TGTGCCAGCAGTTACTCGCACAGCACAGATACGCAGTATTTT. This sequence encodes CASSYSHSTDTQYF. This sequence joins TRBV6-6 and TRBJ2-3; no clear D gene. Per germline, CDR1 MNHNY and CDR2 SVGAGI (reference sequence). Trimming stripped 0 bases from V and 0 bases from J, with 4 bases between. The CDR3 consists of 14 residues.

A word on this clonotype: One junction end does not reproduce the germline sequence, and a read error may be involved. This chain links TRBV12-3 or TRBV12-4 with TRBJ2-4, with D maybe TRBD1 (6 bases). The CDR3 length is 17 residues. The CDR3 reads CASSLLRDTLAKNTQYF. CDR3 DNA: TGTGCCAGCAGCCTACTAAGGGACACTTTAGCCAAAAACACTCAGTACTTC.

This clonotype was counted a few times. The chain recombines TRBV7-9 with TRBJ2-1; no firm D call. The CDR3 spans 12 residues. Trimming removed 3 bases from V and 15 bases from J, with 15 bases in between. CDR1 SEHNR and CDR2 FQNEAQ come from the germline V gene (reference sequence). CDR3 amino acids: CASSFPEGVRFF. The CDR3 nucleotides are TGTGCCAGCAGCTTCCCCGAAGGTGTCCGGTTCTTC.

This clonotype was detected only once. The rearrangement joins TRBV18 to TRBJ1-2; D perhaps matches TRBD1 (5 bases). The CDR3 consists of 14 residues. Trimming cost V 2 bases and J 4 bases, with 11 bases left between them. Germline V lookup: CDR1 KGHSH, CDR2 LQKENI. DNA of the CDR3: TGTGCCAGCTCACCAGGGGGGATTGGCTATGGCTACACCTTC. Its protein product is CASSPGGIGYGYTF.

There are a few counts of this clonotype. The rearrangement joins TRBV20-1 to TRBJ1-6; 7 bases match TRBD1. CDR3 length: 13 residues. The junction had 5 bases not matched to a gene; V was cut back by 5 bases and J by 7 bases. Germline V gene data show CDR1 as DFQATT and CDR2 as SNEGSKA (reference sequence). For the CDR3, the DNA is TGCAGTGCTTTAGACAGGGCGAATTCACCCCTCCACTTT. Translation: CSALDRANSPLHF.

This clonotype was seen repeatedly, ten times or more. V usage is TRBV7-9 and J usage is TRBJ2-5; unclear D gene. Germline CDR1 SEHNR, CDR2 FQNEAQ (reference sequence). This CDR3 has 13 residues. Trimming took 2 bases from V and 3 from J, leaving 7 bases between them. The CDR3 here is CASSLWSKETQYF. For the CDR3, the DNA is TGTGCCAGCAGCTTATGGAGTAAAGAGACCCAGTACTTC.

This clonotype was observed a single time. The chain uses TRBV5-5 and TRBJ2-1, with TRBD1 matching over 9 bases. CDR3 length: 13 residues. Germline V gene data show CDR1 as SGHKS and CDR2 as YYEKEE (reference sequence). Trimming removed 6 bases from V and 5 bases from J; junction bases left unmatched: 3. The CDR3 bases are TGTGCCAGCAACAGGGGGCCTGACAATGAGCAGTTCTTC. The encoded protein is CASNRGPDNEQFF.

The rearrangement uses TRBV6-5 and TRBJ2-7; D may be TRBD1 (5 bases). Germline CDR1 MNHEY, CDR2 SVGAGI. V lost 6 bases and J lost 3, with 21 bases in between. The CDR3 is 16 amino acids. The CDR3 reads CASSRIVGLRHYEQYF. CDR3 DNA: TGTGCCAGCAGCCGCATTGTGGGGCTGCGGCACTACGAGCAGTACTTC.

In the case of this clonotype: An end of the junction does not agree with germline; a read error may underlie this. The chain carries TRBV12-3 or TRBV12-4 and TRBJ2-1; 7 positions match TRBD1. CDR3 length: 13 amino acids. CDR3 loop: CASSDRVNNERFF. The CDR3 nucleotides are TGTGCCAGCAGCGACAGGGTGAACAATGAGCGGTTCTTC.

The V gene is TRBV28, the J gene TRBJ2-7, with 7 bases fitting TRBD1. V gave up 6 bases and J gave up 6 bases; unmatched junction bases: 11. The germline V gene encodes CDR1 MDHEN and CDR2 SYDVKM. This CDR3 region has 14 residues. CDR3 DNA sequence: TGTGCCAGCAGCCTACAGGGGTACCTGTCCGAGCAGTACTTC. This sequence encodes CASSLQGYLSEQYF.

This chain uses TRBV7-2 with TRBJ2-5; D is perhaps TRBD1 (6 bases). With 3 bases removed from V and 13 bases from J, the gap between germline ends came to 15 bases. CDR1 and CDR2 from the germline V gene are SGHTA and FQGNSA. This CDR3 has 12 residues. CDR3 amino acids: CASSFGQIRPYF. The DNA of the CDR3 is TGTGCCAGCAGCTTCGGACAGATTAGACCGTACTTC.

There are a few counts of this clonotype. The CDR3 sequence is CPKRGSSYEQYF. In DNA form, the CDR3 reads TGTCCGAAGCGGGGAAGCTCCTACGAGCAGTACTTC. The chain joins TRBV21-1 to TRBJ2-7; TRBD2, as called in the table, went unchecked against the DNA. TRBV21-1 is labeled a pseudogene. This CDR3 has 12 residues.

The chain links TRBV4-3 to TRBJ1-1, with D possibly being TRBD1 (5 bases). There are 15 residues in the CDR3. Germline CDR1 and CDR2: LGHNA and YSLEER. The V gene lost 2 bases and the J gene lost 0 bases, with 10 bases spanning the gap. Written as DNA, the CDR3 is TGCGCCAGCAGCCAAATCAGGGTCATGAACACTGAAGCTTTCTTT. Its translation: CASSQIRVMNTEAFF.

This clonotype was found a few times. The chain couples TRBV29-1 to TRBJ2-3; tentative D call: TRBD1 (6 bases). V shed 6 bases and J shed 3 bases, with 13 bases lying between them. This CDR3 spans 13 amino acids. Per germline, CDR1 SQVTM and CDR2 ANQGSEA. The CDR3, as DNA: TGCAGCGTCCCCACAGGGCGGACAGATACGCAGTATTTT. The encoded protein is CSVPTGRTDTQYF.

This clonotype was seen many times. The V gene is TRBV29-1, the J gene TRBJ2-7; D remains unclear. V dropped 0 bases and J dropped 2 bases, with 5 bases sitting between them. The CDR3 is made up of 12 amino acids. CDR1 and CDR2 (germline): SQVTM, ANQGSEA. The DNA for the CDR3 is TGCAGCGTTGAAGATCGTCCCTACGAGCAGTACTTC. It specifies CSVEDRPYEQYF.